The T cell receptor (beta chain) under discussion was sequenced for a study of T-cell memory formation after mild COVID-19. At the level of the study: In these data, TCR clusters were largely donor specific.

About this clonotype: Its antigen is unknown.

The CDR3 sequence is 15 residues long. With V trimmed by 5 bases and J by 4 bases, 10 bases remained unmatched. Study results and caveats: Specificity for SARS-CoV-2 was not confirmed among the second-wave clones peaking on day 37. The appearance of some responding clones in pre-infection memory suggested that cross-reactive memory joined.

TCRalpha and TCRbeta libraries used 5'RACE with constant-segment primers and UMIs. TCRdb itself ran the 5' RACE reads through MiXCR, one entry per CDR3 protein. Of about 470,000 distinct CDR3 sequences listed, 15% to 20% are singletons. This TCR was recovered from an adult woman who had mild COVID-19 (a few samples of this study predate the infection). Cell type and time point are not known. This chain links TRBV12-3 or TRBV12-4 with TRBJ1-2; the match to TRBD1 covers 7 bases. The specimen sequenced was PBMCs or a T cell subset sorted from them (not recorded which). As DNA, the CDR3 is TGTGCCAGCAGTAAAGTCAGGGGGATCGGCTATGGCTACACCTTC. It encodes CASSKVRGIGYGYTF.